Each of the 32 T cell receptor beta chains below was sequenced from the same sample in a study of blood T cell repertoires in COVID-19. The method was immunoSEQ multiplex PCR; TCRdb's version includes in-frame clones alone and lacks a portion of them. This sample has roughly 200,000 clones; 88% occur once, and the top ten carry under 2%. Sequenced input: peripheral blood. The source is a man in his 70s with acute or convalescent COVID-19.

The chain is built from TRBV6-5 and TRBJ1-5; the D gene is possibly TRBD1 (6 bases). Germline CDR1 and CDR2: MNHEY and SVGAGI. This CDR3 is 15 amino acids long. The V end was cut by 2 bases, the J end by 4 bases, with 12 bases between. In DNA, the CDR3 is TGTGCCAGCAGTTACGCGGGGGCGGGTAATCAGCCCCAGCATTTT. This codes for CASSYAGAGNQPQHF.

Regarding this clone: One end of the junction varies from germline; a read error may be responsible. J is TRBJ1-4 and V is TRBV7-9; D perhaps matches TRBD1 (6 bases). The CDR3 loop spans 15 amino acids. Looked up from germline, CDR1 is SEHNR and CDR2 is FQNEAQ (reference sequence). The CDR3 sequence is CASSSNQGTSEKLFF. In DNA, the CDR3 is TGTGCCAGCAGCTCAAATCAGGGGACTAGTGAAAAACTGTTTTTT.

In its sample, this clone is medium-sized. This chain links TRBV6-5 with TRBJ1-1; 7 nucleotides match TRBD1. Germline lookup yields CDR1 MNHEY and CDR2 SVGAGI. The CDR3 length is 14 residues. The V and J ends lost 6 bases and 1 base, in that order; junction bases with no gene match: 5. The CDR3 DNA sequence: TGTGCCAGCAGCCCCGGGACAGAGAACACTGAAGCTTTCTTT. This codes for CASSPGTENTEAFF.

J is TRBJ2-5 and V is TRBV19, with 12 positions matching TRBD1. The J segment lost 4 bases and the V segment lost 7 bases, leaving 4 bases of the junction unmatched. Germline V lookup: CDR1 LNHDA, CDR2 SQIVND (reference sequence). The CDR3 is made up of 14 amino acids. The CDR3 DNA is TGTGCCAGTAAACGGGACAGGGGGCGAGAGACCCAGTACTTC. This sequence encodes CASKRDRGRETQYF.

This sequence joins TRBV19 and TRBJ1-2; 7 bases map to TRBD1. This CDR3 has 14 residues. The V gene's germline CDR1 is LNHDA and CDR2 SQIVND (reference sequence). Trimming took 2 bases from V and 4 from J; bases not matched to a gene: 4. CDR3 sequence: CASSIWDSIYGYTF. CDR3 coding DNA: TGTGCCAGTAGTATATGGGACAGCATCTATGGCTACACCTTC.

The CDR3 sequence: CAISEGGRGNQPQHF. The CDR3 DNA reads as TGTGCCATCAGTGAGGGGGGCAGGGGGAATCAGCCCCAGCATTTT. The gene calls are TRBV10-3 and TRBJ1-5, with TRBD1 matching 7 bases. Germline V gene lookup returns CDR1 ENHRY and CDR2 SYGVKD. The CDR3 is 15 residues long. The V and J ends lost 2 bases and 4 bases, in that order; junction bases with no gene match: 5.

V gene TRBV5-6 combines with J gene TRBJ1-2; TRBD1 matches at 8 bases. The CDR3 contains 18 residues. Germline loops: CDR1 SGHDT, CDR2 YYEEEE. V gave up 6 bases and J gave up 1 base; unmatched junction bases: 17. The CDR3 sequence is CASILTGQEALGNYGYTF. CDR3 DNA sequence: TGTGCCAGCATCCTTACGGGACAGGAGGCCCTTGGTAACTATGGCTACACCTTC. Variable domain in full (rest from reference TRBV5-6 and TRBJ1-2): DAGVTQSPTHLIKTRGQQVTLRCSPKSGHDTVSWYQQALGQGPQFIFQYYEEEERQRGNFPDRFSGHQFPNYSSELNVNALLLGDSALYLCASILTGQEALGNYGYTFGSGTRLTVV.

The rearrangement uses TRBV27 and TRBJ2-1; the match to TRBD2 covers 16 bases. With V trimmed by 2 bases and J by 7 bases, 8 bases remained unmatched. CDR3 length: 18 amino acids. The germline CDR1 and CDR2 sequences are MNHEY and SMNVEV (reference sequence). This CDR3 is CASSLAPGLAGGRNEQFF. The CDR3 DNA is TGTGCCAGCAGTTTAGCCCCGGGACTAGCGGGAGGGAGGAATGAGCAGTTCTTC.

The V gene is TRBV9, the J gene TRBJ2-3; D gene ambiguous. The germline V gene encodes CDR1 SGDLS and CDR2 YYNGEE. This CDR3 is built from 14 residues. V lost 2 bases, J lost 2 bases, and 9 bases lay in between. The CDR3 DNA reads TGTGCCAGCAGCGTCCAGGTATCCACAGATACGCAGTATTTT. It is translated as CASSVQVSTDTQYF.

This chain joins TRBV19 and TRBJ2-7, with 8 bases aligning to TRBD1. Germline CDR1 is LNHDA and CDR2 is SQIVND (reference sequence). The length of the CDR3 is 15 residues. Germline trimming cut 5 bases from V and 2 bases from J; bases unmatched to any gene: 8. The CDR3 region is CASSPQRTGTYEQYF. DNA of the CDR3: TGTGCCAGTAGTCCTCAACGGACAGGGACCTACGAGCAGTACTTC.

The V and J genes are TRBV19 and TRBJ2-1; TRBD1 aligns across 7 bases. This CDR3 spans 14 amino acids. Germline lookup yields CDR1 LNHDA and CDR2 SQIVND (reference sequence). The V and J ends lost 4 bases and 3 bases, in that order; junction bases with no gene match: 3. CDR3 sequence: CASSRGQLYNEQFF. Here the CDR3 DNA reads TGTGCCAGTAGTAGGGGACAGCTCTACAATGAGCAGTTCTTC.

The rearrangement joins TRBV7-3 to TRBJ2-1, with D uncertain. Per germline, CDR1 SGHTA and CDR2 FQGTGA. With 1 base removed from V and 9 bases from J, the gap between germline ends came to 7 bases. The length of the CDR3 is 12 residues. CDR3 coding DNA: TGTGCCAGCAGCTTAATAGTAGCTGAGCAGTTCTTC. Protein: CASSLIVAEQFF.

This chain links TRBV4-2 with TRBJ2-3; tentatively, D is TRBD2 (6 bases). Trimming cost V 4 bases and J 0 bases, with 8 bases left between them. The germline gives CDR1 LGHNA, CDR2 YNFKEQ. There are 14 residues in the CDR3. CDR3 protein: CASSPGVSTDTQYF. The CDR3 DNA is TGTGCCAGCAGCCCGGGGGTGAGCACAGATACGCAGTATTTT.

This clone was seen only once. The V and J genes are TRBV29-1 and TRBJ2-7; TRBD1 aligns across 8 bases. This CDR3 region has 15 residues. After removal of 4 bases from V and 5 bases from J, the junction contained 13 bases not matched to a gene. Germline CDR1 is SQVTM and CDR2 is ANQGSEA. CDR3 sequence reads: CSVGGLTGGSDEQYF. The CDR3 DNA reads as TGCAGCGTTGGGGGTCTAACAGGGGGGTCCGACGAGCAGTACTTC.

The J gene is TRBJ1-2, the V gene TRBV5-4, with 10 bases aligning to TRBD1. The CDR3 length is 14 residues. Germline CDR1 and CDR2: SGHNT and YYREEE (reference sequence). V gave up 4 bases and J gave up 2 bases; unmatched junction bases: 2. CDR3 nucleotides: TGTGCCAGCAGCACGGGACAGGGGAACTATGGCTACACCTTC. Translating it yields CASSTGQGNYGYTF.

The CDR3 sequence is CASSPGGSYTGELFF. The CDR3, as DNA: TGTGCCAGCTCACCAGGAGGAAGCTACACCGGGGAGCTGTTTTTT. The chain couples TRBV18 to TRBJ2-2; D might be TRBD2 (5 bases). Germline loops: CDR1 KGHSH, CDR2 LQKENI. CDR3 length: 15 residues. The V end lost 2 bases, the J end lost 3 bases, and 10 bases lay between the germline ends. Full variable domain (remainder filled in from reference TRBV18 and TRBJ2-2): NAGVMQNPRHLVRRRGQEARLRCSPMKGHSHVYWYRQLPEEGLKFMVYLQKENIIDESGMPKERFSAEFPKEGPSILRIQQVVRGDSAAYFCASSPGGSYTGELFFGEGSRLTVL.

This clone was seen just once. V gene TRBV24-1 combines with J gene TRBJ2-7; D perhaps matches TRBD1 (7 bases). The CDR3 loop spans 14 amino acids. The V end was cut by 5 bases, the J end by 7 bases, with 17 bases between. CDR1 is KGHDR and CDR2 is SFDVKD in the germline V gene. DNA for the CDR3: TGTGCCACCAGTGCAGGGGGGACACTACGTGAGCAGTACTTC. It yields the protein CATSAGGTLREQYF.

This clone has only one observation. This could be a read error, since a much larger clone is one nucleotide away. J is TRBJ2-3 and V is TRBV6-6; TRBD2 matches 7 bases. This CDR3 has 14 residues. CDR1 and CDR2 from the germline V gene are MNHNY and SVGAGI (reference sequence). Trimming took 2 bases from V and 2 from J; bases not matched to a gene: 1. CDR3 DNA: TGTGCCAGCAGTTACGGACTAGACACAGATACGCAGTATTTT. Amino acid sequence: CASSYGLDTDTQYF.

This clone was seen ten or more times. This chain joins TRBV25-1 and TRBJ2-3; 7 bases map to TRBD2. After removal of 8 bases from V and 2 bases from J, the junction contained 10 bases not matched to a gene. CDR1 MGHDK and CDR2 SYGVNS come from the germline V gene. This CDR3 contains 15 residues. Here the CDR3 reads CASSPPGTITDTQYF. CDR3 nucleotide sequence: TGTGCCAGCTCCCCCCCCGGGACTATCACAGATACGCAGTATTTT. Drawing the rest from reference TRBV25-1 and TRBJ2-3, the complete variable domain is EADIYQTPRYLVIGTGKKITLECSQTMGHDKMYWYQQDPGMELHLIHYSYGVNSTEKGDLSSESTVSRIRTEHFPLTLESARPSHTSQYLCASSPPGTITDTQYFGPGTRLTVL.

This clone was detected once. The chain is built from TRBV28 and TRBJ1-1, with 8 nucleotides matching TRBD1. The CDR3 length is 14 residues. Trimming took 6 bases from V and 1 from J; bases not matched to a gene: 4. Germline V CDR1 and CDR2: MDHEN, SYDVKM. The CDR3 coding sequence is TGTGCCAGCAGACCCGACAGGGGGAACACTGAAGCTTTCTTT. Amino acid sequence: CASRPDRGNTEAFF.

The rearrangement links TRBV10-3 to TRBJ2-7; D ambiguous. V gave up 5 bases and J gave up 2 bases, with 7 bases separating them. Germline assignment: CDR1 ENHRY and CDR2 SYGVKD. This CDR3 has 12 residues. The CDR3 DNA reads as TGTGCCATCAGTTCTAACCCCTACGAGCAGTACTTC. It yields the protein CAISSNPYEQYF.

The gene calls are TRBV7-9 and TRBJ2-5; 11 positions match TRBD2. The trim removed 3 bases at V and 4 bases at J, leaving 10 bases unmatched. Germline CDR1 SEHNR, CDR2 FQNEAQ (reference sequence). CDR3 size: 17 residues. The CDR3, as DNA: TGTGCCAGCAGCTTCCTAGCGGGAGGATTATCTGGAGAGACCCAGTACTTC. This encodes CASSFLAGGLSGETQYF.

The chain links TRBV24-1 to TRBJ2-7, with 10 bases that match TRBD1. CDR1 KGHDR and CDR2 SFDVKD come from the germline V gene. This CDR3 comprises 15 residues. V lost 3 bases and J lost 8; bases outside the gene matches: 9. This CDR3 reads CATSDPAGTGDKQYF. CDR3 coding DNA: TGTGCCACCAGTGATCCCGCCGGGACAGGGGACAAGCAGTACTTC.

The chain links TRBV5-8 to TRBJ2-3; 10 positions match TRBD2. This CDR3 comprises 15 residues. Germline-derived CDR1 and CDR2 are SGHTS and YDEGEE. V lost 2 bases to trimming and J lost 6 bases; unmatched junction nucleotides: 6. The CDR3 is CASSFGLAGADTQYF. In nucleotides, the CDR3 is TGTGCCAGCAGCTTTGGTCTAGCGGGAGCTGATACGCAGTATTTT. Full variable domain (remainder filled in from reference TRBV5-8 and TRBJ2-3): EAGVTQSPTHLIKTRGQQATLRCSPISGHTSVYWYQQALGLGLQFLLWYDEGEERNRGNFPPRFSGRQFPNYSSELNVNALELEDSALYLCASSFGLAGADTQYFGPGTRLTVL.

V is TRBV12-3 or TRBV12-4 and J is TRBJ1-1; tentatively, D is TRBD1 (6 bases). V lost 6 bases and J 5 bases, leaving 13 bases between the germline ends. The CDR3 runs 13 residues. The CDR3 reads CASSFDRSTEAFF. CDR3 sequence (DNA): TGTGCCAGCAGCTTCGACAGGTCAACTGAAGCTTTCTTT.

The chain recombines TRBV6-7 with TRBJ1-2; 10 bases are a match to TRBD1. TRBV6-7 counts as an open reading frame of uncertain function. This CDR3 spans 16 amino acids. The J segment lost 8 bases and the V segment lost 2 bases, leaving 11 bases of the junction unmatched. CDR3 amino acids: CASSYPLWDRGCGYTF. The CDR3 bases are TGTGCCAGCAGTTACCCCCTATGGGACAGGGGCTGCGGCTACACCTTC.

The chain combines TRBV18 with TRBJ2-7; TRBD1 might be the D (5 bases). Trimming stripped 6 bases from V and 2 bases from J, with 14 bases between. CDR3 length: 14 amino acids. CDR1 is KGHSH, CDR2 LQKENI, per germline. CDR3 region: CASSHLPGTYEQYF. CDR3 sequence (DNA): TGTGCCAGCTCCCACCTACCAGGGACCTACGAGCAGTACTTC.

The chain has TRBV7-9 and TRBJ1-2; 11 nucleotides align to TRBD1. The CDR3 consists of 15 residues. The germline CDR1 and CDR2 sequences are SEHNR and FQNEAQ (reference sequence). With V trimmed by 0 bases and J by 4 bases, 1 base remained unmatched. In DNA form, the CDR3 reads TGTGCCAGCAGCTTAGCAGGACAGGGGGCCTATGGCTACACCTTC. As protein: CASSLAGQGAYGYTF.

The J gene is TRBJ1-5, the V gene TRBV15; no definite D call. The V gene lost 3 bases and the J gene lost 3 bases, with 9 bases spanning the gap. This CDR3 contains 14 residues. CDR1 and CDR2 from the germline V gene are LNHNV and YYDKDF (reference sequence). The CDR3 region is CATSRRLPNQPQHF. The CDR3 DNA follows: TGTGCCACCAGCAGGCGACTTCCCAATCAGCCCCAGCATTTT.

The rearrangement links TRBV13 to TRBJ2-1, with 15 bases lining up with TRBD2. This CDR3 spans 18 amino acids. The V gene end was trimmed by 4 bases and the J gene end by 9 bases; junction bases not matched to a gene: 13. Germline CDR1 is PRHDT and CDR2 is FYEKMQ (reference sequence). CDR3 region: CASSSKIWTSGRATEQFF. The CDR3 DNA follows: TGTGCCAGCAGCTCCAAAATTTGGACTAGCGGGAGGGCCACTGAGCAGTTCTTC.

This sequence joins TRBV10-2 and TRBJ1-5, with no clear D. Trimming removed 0 bases at V and 7 bases at J, with 13 bases between. Germline V gene lookup returns CDR1 WSHSY and CDR2 SAAADI. This CDR3 is 15 amino acids long. The CDR3 nucleotides are TGCGCCAGCAGTGAGTCGAGCGGGTTTAGCCAGCCCCAGCATTTT. As protein: CASSESSGFSQPQHF.

The chain joins TRBV11-3 to TRBJ2-2, with 8 bases aligning to TRBD1. This CDR3 is 15 amino acids long. The J segment lost 4 bases and the V segment lost 4 bases, leaving 5 bases of the junction unmatched. The germline V gene encodes CDR1 SGHNT and CDR2 YENEEA. The CDR3 nucleotides read TGTGCCAGCAGCTCTGGACAGGGAGGCACCGGGGAGCTGTTTTTT. It translates to CASSSGQGGTGELFF.